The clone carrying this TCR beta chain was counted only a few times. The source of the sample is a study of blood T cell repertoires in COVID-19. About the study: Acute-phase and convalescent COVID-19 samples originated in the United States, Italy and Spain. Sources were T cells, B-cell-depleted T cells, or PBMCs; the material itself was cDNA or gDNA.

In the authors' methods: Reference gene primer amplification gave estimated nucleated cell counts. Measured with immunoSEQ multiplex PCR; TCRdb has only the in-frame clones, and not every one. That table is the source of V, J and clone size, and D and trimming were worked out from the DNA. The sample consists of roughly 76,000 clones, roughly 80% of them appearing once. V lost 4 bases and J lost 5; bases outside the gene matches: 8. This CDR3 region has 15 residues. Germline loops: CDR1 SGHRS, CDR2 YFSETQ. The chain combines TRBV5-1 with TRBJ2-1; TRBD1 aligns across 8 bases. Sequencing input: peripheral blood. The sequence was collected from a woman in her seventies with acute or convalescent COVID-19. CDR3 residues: CASSVGPGGHNEQFF. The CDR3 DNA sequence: TGCGCCAGCAGCGTGGGACCAGGGGGCCACAATGAGCAGTTCTTC.